Listed here are 17 T cell receptor beta chains from one sample, sequenced in a study of blood T cell repertoires in COVID-19. Data came from immunoSEQ multiplex PCR; TCRdb stores just in-frame clones and leaves some out. Among 49,000 or so clones, 83% were seen once, and the ten largest hold 6.5% to 8.5%. Sequencing was carried out using peripheral blood. Receptor source: a man aged 60-69 years with active COVID-19.

This chain joins TRBV7-2 and TRBJ1-5, with TRBD1 matching 9 bases. V dropped 4 bases and J dropped 7; count of bases not matched to a gene: 8. Germline-derived CDR1 and CDR2 are SGHTA and FQGNSA. CDR3 length: 15 residues. The CDR3 DNA is TGTGCCAGCAGCTCATGGGGACAGGGTGGGCAGCCCCAGCATTTT. As protein: CASSSWGQGGQPQHF.

In DNA form, the CDR3 reads TGTGCCAGCAGCCTCCAGGACTATGGCTACACCTTC. Translating gives CASSLQDYGYTF. The chain has TRBV3-1 (or the pseudogene TRBV3-2) and TRBJ1-2; D is ambiguous. This CDR3 has 12 amino acids. The ends were cut back, 4 bases at V and 3 bases at J, with 6 bases in the middle. Germline V gene lookup returns CDR1 LGHDT and CDR2 YNNKEL (reference sequence).

The rearrangement links TRBV5-1 to TRBJ1-4; 9 bases align to TRBD1. The CDR3 has 13 amino acids. After removal of 4 bases from V and 13 bases from J, the junction contained 8 bases not matched to a gene. Germline CDR1 reads SGHRS; CDR2 reads YFSETQ. DNA of the CDR3: TGCGCCAGCAGCCGGGACAGGGAAACGGTACTGTTTTTT. It yields the protein CASSRDRETVLFF.

V is TRBV24-1 and J is TRBJ2-1, with 8 bases matching TRBD1. Germline CDR1 and CDR2: KGHDR and SFDVKD. The CDR3 is made up of 16 amino acids. Trimming removed 5 bases from V and 5 bases from J; junction bases left unmatched: 10. Written as DNA, the CDR3 is TGTGCCACCAGTGTGGCGGCCGGACAGGGCCACAATGAGCAGTTCTTC. Translated: CATSVAAGQGHNEQFF.

The rearrangement links TRBV14 to TRBJ2-7, with 12 bases fitting TRBD2. Germline assignment: CDR1 SGHDN and CDR2 FVKESK. The CDR3 spans 17 residues. With V trimmed by 2 bases and J by 3 bases, 8 bases remained unmatched. In nucleotides, the CDR3 is TGTGCCAGCAGCCAAAACCTAGGGGGACTAGCGGGCTACGAGCAGTACTTC. Translating it yields CASSQNLGGLAGYEQYF.

The chain couples TRBV5-4 to TRBJ2-7; 7 bases are shared with TRBD2. J lost 2 bases, V lost 4 bases, and 9 bases had no gene match. Germline-derived CDR1 and CDR2 are SGHNT and YYREEE (reference sequence). The CDR3 covers 15 residues. DNA of the CDR3: TGTGCCAGCAGCCCCCCTGGGCGGGAGACCTACGAGCAGTACTTC. Its protein is CASSPPGRETYEQYF.

This clone was seen only a few times. The chain combines TRBV11-2 with TRBJ2-7, with 8 bases identical to TRBD2. From germline, CDR1 is SGHAT and CDR2 FQNNGV. CDR3 length: 15 residues. With V trimmed by 1 base and J by 3 bases, 5 bases remained unmatched. This chain's CDR3 is CASSLASGLYYEQYF. DNA for the CDR3: TGTGCCAGCAGCTTAGCTAGCGGGCTTTACTACGAGCAGTACTTC. Based on the CDR3 plus reference TRBV11-2 and TRBJ2-7, the full variable domain is EAGVAQSPRYKIIEKRQSVAFWCNPISGHATLYWYQQILGQGPKLLIQFQNNGVVDDSQLPKDRFSAERLKGVDSTLKIQPAKLEDSAVYLCASSLASGLYYEQYFGPGTRLTVT.

This clone appeared once. The V gene is TRBV7-8, the J gene TRBJ1-5; D gene unclear. The CDR3 has 15 residues. The germline V and J ends were trimmed by 1 base and 2 bases, with 9 bases remaining between them. Germline CDR1 SGHVS, CDR2 FQNEAQ. CDR3 protein: CASSLGGRGNQPQHF. The CDR3 DNA is TGTGCCAGCAGCTTAGGTGGGAGGGGCAATCAGCCCCAGCATTTT.

The V and J genes are TRBV16 and TRBJ2-5; the D gene is possibly TRBD2 (6 bases). The germline V gene has CDR1 KGHSY and CDR2 FQNENV. Trimming took off 3 bases at V and 6 bases at J, with 17 bases between the two ends. The CDR3 totals 15 residues. The CDR3 protein is CASSHPAGSWQTQYF. The CDR3 DNA follows: TGTGCCAGCAGCCACCCGGCGGGAAGTTGGCAGACCCAGTACTTC.

This clone was seen a few times. This rearrangement joins TRBV5-1 to TRBJ1-3; a possible D gene is TRBD1 (6 bases). Germline V gene sequence: CDR1 SGHRS, CDR2 YFSETQ. This CDR3 is 17 amino acids long. V was pared by 4 bases and J by 0 bases, with 17 bases between. CDR3 sequence: CASSRAAGVSSGNTIYF. The CDR3, as DNA: TGCGCCAGCAGCAGAGCTGCAGGGGTAAGCTCTGGAAACACCATATATTTT.

The table lists this clone with a count of one. The chain has TRBV28 and TRBJ1-3, with D unresolved. Per germline, CDR1 MDHEN and CDR2 SYDVKM. Trimming stripped 6 bases from V and 0 bases from J, with 6 bases between. The CDR3 has 13 residues. DNA of the CDR3: TGTGCCAGCAGAGGGAGCTCTGGAAACACCATATATTTT. It yields the protein CASRGSSGNTIYF.

In nucleotides, the CDR3 is TGTGCCAGCAGCCTACTAGCGGGAGGGCCAAATGAGCAGTTCTTC. This encodes CASSLLAGGPNEQFF. J is TRBJ2-1 and V is TRBV6-4; TRBD2 matches at 13 bases. Germline CDR1 is MRHNA and CDR2 is SNTAGT. The CDR3 has 15 amino acids. J lost 7 bases, V lost 6 bases, and 6 bases had no gene match.

The gene calls are TRBV7-9 and TRBJ2-5; D is ambiguous. CDR1 SEHNR and CDR2 FQNEAQ come from the germline V gene (reference sequence). The length of the CDR3 is 12 residues. Trimming took off 4 bases at V and 2 bases at J, with 5 bases between the two ends. CDR3 sequence: CASSYEQETQYF. Written as DNA, the CDR3 is TGTGCCAGCAGCTACGAGCAAGAGACCCAGTACTTC.

The chain is built from TRBV7-2 and TRBJ2-1; D might be TRBD1 (6 bases). Germline V gives CDR1 SGHTA, CDR2 FQGNSA. The CDR3 totals 14 residues. V shed 3 bases and J shed 6 bases, with 12 bases lying between them. CDR3 protein: CASSLAWGLNEQFF. The CDR3 region has the DNA TGTGCCAGCAGCTTGGCCTGGGGGCTCAATGAGCAGTTCTTC.

The chain links TRBV7-9 to TRBJ2-3, with 7 bases fitting TRBD2. The CDR3 length is 15 residues. Germline CDR1 is SEHNR and CDR2 is FQNEAQ (reference sequence). Losses at the gene ends were 1 base for V and 2 bases for J; bases not matched to a gene: 3. The CDR3 protein is CASSLVGGVTDTQYF. The CDR3 DNA follows: TGTGCCAGCAGCTTAGTGGGGGGGGTCACAGATACGCAGTATTTT.

The chain uses TRBV15 and TRBJ1-6; D is uncertain. V was cut by 0 bases and J by 9 bases, with 15 bases left in between. In germline, CDR1 is LNHNV, CDR2 YYDKDF (reference sequence). The CDR3 extends over 16 amino acids. As DNA, the CDR3 is TGTGCCACCAGCAGAGACTTTGGGGAGGGATCTTCACCCCTCCACTTT. Translation: CATSRDFGEGSSPLHF. Drawing the rest from reference TRBV15 and TRBJ1-6, the complete variable domain is DAMVIQNPRYQVTQFGKPVTLSCSQTLNHNVMYWYQQKSSQAPKLLFHYYDKDFNNEADTPDNFQSRRPNTSFCFLDIRSPGLGDTAMYLCATSRDFGEGSSPLHFGNGTRLTVT.

The rearrangement uses TRBV5-4 and TRBJ2-4; 8 bases are a match to TRBD2. The germline V gene encodes CDR1 SGHNT and CDR2 YYREEE (reference sequence). The CDR3 totals 17 residues. V shed 4 bases, J shed 0 bases, and the junction held 9 bases outside the gene matches. CDR3 in DNA: TGTGCCAGCAGCCCGGGGGGGACGACGGTAGCCAAAAACATTCAGTACTTC. It translates to CASSPGGTTVAKNIQYF.